These T cell receptor beta chains were read from a single sample in a study of T cells after yellow fever vaccination. TCRdb fed the 5' RACE reads into MiXCR, producing one record per CDR3 protein. There are 350,000 or so distinct CDR3 sequences in the sample; about 7.8% occur only once, and roughly 18% lies in the top ten. The sequences come from PBMCs, collected roughly 45 days after the first yellow fever vaccination. These receptors were taken from a man between 18 and 29 years old who received the YFV17D yellow fever vaccine. CDR3s include the opening cysteine and the closing phenylalanine or tryptophan. The order of the fields is V gene, clone size, D gene, J gene, CDR3 protein, CDR3 DNA. The D gene is left open where the match is weak. Size tells how often a clone was seen (once, few, many) or the class of an expanded clone, and some rows leave it out.

V: TRBV5-6
size: -
D: TRBD2
J: TRBJ2-3
CDR3: CASSSTSGGADTQYF
DNA: TGTGCCAGCAGCTCCACTAGCGGGGGAGCAGATACGCAGTATTTT

V: TRBV6-5
size: -
D: TRBD1
J: TRBJ2-2
CDR3: CASSYYRPRGPNTGELFF
DNA: TGTGCCAGCAGTTACTATCGTCCCAGGGGGCCCAACACCGGGGAGCTGTTTTTT

V: TRBV24-1
size: few
D: -
J: TRBJ2-1
CDR3: CATSDPETEQFF
DNA: TGTGCCACCAGTGACCCCGAAACGGAGCAGTTCTTC

V: TRBV5-4
size: -
D: TRBD1
J: TRBJ2-7
CDR3: CASSSKTGADEQYF
DNA: TGTGCCAGCAGCTCTAAGACAGGGGCGGACGAGCAGTACTTC

V: TRBV28
size: few
D: -
J: TRBJ1-5
CDR3: CASSSDQPQHF
DNA: TGTGCCAGCAGTTCGGATCAGCCCCAGCATTTT

V: TRBV15
size: -
D: -
J: TRBJ2-7
CDR3: CATSRGQLYEQYF
DNA: TGTGCCACCAGCAGAGGACAGCTCTACGAGCAGTACTTC

V: TRBV5-1
size: many
D: -
J: TRBJ2-2
CDR3: CASSFRPDSNTGELFF
DNA: TGCGCCAGCAGCTTTCGACCGGACAGCAACACCGGGGAGCTGTTTTTT

V: TRBV7-9
size: few
D: TRBD1
J: TRBJ2-1
CDR3: CASTKGQPGYNEQFF
DNA: TGTGCCAGCACCAAGGGACAGCCAGGTTACAATGAGCAGTTCTTC

V: TRBV7-3
size: few
D: TRBD2
J: TRBJ2-1
CDR3: CASRPSGGANNEQFF
DNA: TGTGCCAGCAGACCAAGCGGGGGGGCTAACAATGAGCAGTTCTTC

V: TRBV4-3
size: -
D: -
J: TRBJ2-2
CDR3: CASSQEPDRTLTNTGELFF
DNA: TGCGCCAGCAGCCAAGAGCCGGACCGGACCCTTACGAACACCGGGGAGCTGTTTTTT

V: TRBV20-1
size: -
D: -
J: TRBJ2-5
CDR3: CSAREGRQETQYF
DNA: TGCAGTGCTAGGGAGGGTCGGCAAGAGACCCAGTACTTC

V: TRBV4-1
size: few
D: -
J: TRBJ1-4
CDR3: CASSQDQGVNEKLFF
DNA: TGCGCCAGCAGCCAAGATCAGGGCGTAAATGAAAAACTGTTTTTT

V: TRBV27
size: many
D: -
J: TRBJ1-2
CDR3: CASSFGPSYGYTF
DNA: TGTGCCAGCAGTTTCGGTCCCTCCTATGGCTACACCTTC

V: TRBV6-1
size: -
D: TRBD1
J: TRBJ2-3
CDR3: CASSTGTGGTYTQYF
DNA: TGTGCCAGCAGCACCGGGACAGGGGGAACATATACGCAGTATTTT

V: TRBV12-5
size: -
D: -
J: TRBJ2-7
CDR3: CASGFDSYEQYF
DNA: TGTGCTAGTGGTTTCGACAGCTACGAGCAGTACTTC

V: TRBV7-9
size: -
D: TRBD1
J: TRBJ1-4
CDR3: CASSFTRTGSNEKLFF
DNA: TGTGCCAGCAGCTTTACCCGGACAGGTTCTAATGAAAAACTGTTTTTT

V: TRBV5-1
size: many
D: -
J: TRBJ2-2
CDR3: CASSQDVNTGELFF
DNA: TGCGCCAGCAGCCAGGACGTGAACACCGGGGAGCTGTTTTTT

V: TRBV4-2
size: -
D: TRBD2
J: TRBJ2-5
CDR3: CASSQGFGSGGRAQYF
DNA: TGTGCCAGCAGCCAAGGGTTTGGTAGCGGGGGGAGGGCCCAGTACTTC

V: TRBV7-9
size: few
D: -
J: TRBJ1-4
CDR3: CASSLLTGGDNEKLFF
DNA: TGTGCCAGCAGCTTACTTACAGGCGGGGATAATGAAAAACTGTTTTTT

V: TRBV21-1
size: few
D: -
J: TRBJ2-1
CDR3: CASSKAVTGHRIPEQFF
DNA: TGTGCCAGCAGCAAAGCCGTGACAGGTCATCGGATACCTGAGCAGTTCTTC

V: TRBV7-2
size: few
D: -
J: TRBJ1-5
CDR3: CASSPLGGVNQPQHF
DNA: TGTGCCAGCAGCCCCCTGGGGGGAGTAAATCAGCCCCAGCATTTT

V: TRBV10-3
size: -
D: -
J: TRBJ2-3
CDR3: CAIKGAGTDTQYF
DNA: TGTGCCATCAAGGGAGCGGGTACAGATACGCAGTATTTT

V: TRBV7-9
size: -
D: -
J: TRBJ2-5
CDR3: CASSSQGGANFQETQYF
DNA: TGTGCCAGCAGCTCCCAGGGGGGGGCGAATTTCCAAGAGACCCAGTACTTC

V: TRBV19
size: -
D: -
J: TRBJ1-2
CDR3: CASSTTDIVVGYGYTF
DNA: TGTGCCAGTAGTACCACGGACATTGTGGTAGGCTATGGCTACACCTTC